One sample yielded the 10 T cell receptor beta chains listed below, sequenced in a study of T cell responses to AZD1222 COVID-19 vaccine. Clones were sequenced by immunoSEQ multiplex PCR, and TCRdb holds only the in-frame ones, with some missing. Found here are roughly 80,000 clones, under 95% of them singletons; the top ten hold under 5%. This specimen was peripheral blood, taken on day 0 of MenACWY control vaccination. Receptor source: an adult in good health.

The CDR3 DNA follows: TGTGCCAGTAGTATATCCCCAGGGGGCTCATCATCTGGGGCCAACGTCCTGACTTTC. This gives the protein CASSISPGGSSSGANVLTF. This sequence joins TRBV19 and TRBJ2-6; 8 nucleotides line up with TRBD1. CDR3 size: 19 residues. The germline V gene has CDR1 LNHDA and CDR2 SQIVND (reference sequence). With 2 bases clipped from V and 1 base from J, the junction kept 10 bases outside the gene matches.

The chain employs TRBV4-2 and TRBJ2-7, with a tentative D call TRBD1 (6 bases). Trimming shortened V by 3 bases and J by 5 bases, and 17 bases separated the two germline ends. The length of the CDR3 is 15 residues. Germline V gives CDR1 LGHNA, CDR2 YNFKEQ. CDR3 bases: TGTGCCAGCAGCCATTTTGGGGGCATGGAGAACGAGCAGTACTTC. Residues: CASSHFGGMENEQYF.

The chain has TRBV6-6 and TRBJ2-1; D is unclear. Trimming cost V 2 bases and J 0 bases, with 8 bases left between them. The CDR3 loop spans 15 amino acids. CDR1 is MNHNY, CDR2 SVGAGI, per germline (reference sequence). The CDR3 nucleotides are TGTGCCAGCAGTTACAAGGAGAGCTCCTACAATGAGCAGTTCTTC. Its protein is CASSYKESSYNEQFF.

This clone was observed once. The rearrangement uses TRBV16 and TRBJ2-5, with TRBD2 as a possible D gene (6 bases). The CDR3 extends over 14 amino acids. Germline lookup yields CDR1 KGHSY and CDR2 FQNENV. Between the trimmed V and J ends, which lost 4 bases and 5 bases, there was a span of 14 bases. This CDR3 is CASSPGSLRETQYF. The CDR3 nucleotides are TGTGCCAGCAGCCCCGGGAGTCTCCGGGAGACCCAGTACTTC.

As regards this clone: One end of the junction fails to match germline, which may point to a read error. This rearrangement joins TRBV3-1 (or the pseudogene TRBV3-2) to TRBJ2-1; 7 bases align to TRBD2. Germline CDR1 reads LGHDT; CDR2 reads YNNKEL (reference sequence). There are 12 residues in the CDR3. This CDR3 reads CASSEDAGVRFF. CDR3 in DNA: TGTGCCAGCAGCGAAGACGCGGGAGTGAGGTTCTTC.

V gene TRBV2 combines with J gene TRBJ2-7, with 7 bases lining up with TRBD1. Per the germline V gene, CDR1 is SNHLY and CDR2 is FYNNEI. The ends lost 5 bases at V and 0 bases at J; junction bases unmatched: 4. CDR3 length: 14 residues. CDR3 protein: CASSFRDSSYEQYF. Written as DNA, the CDR3 is TGTGCCAGCAGTTTCCGGGACAGCTCCTACGAGCAGTACTTC. The full variable domain, its missing parts supplied by reference TRBV2 and TRBJ2-7, is EPEVTQTPSHQVTQMGQEVILRCVPISNHLYFYWYRQILGQKVEFLVSFYNNEISEKSEIFDDQFSVERPDGSNFTLKIRSTKLEDSAMYFCASSFRDSSYEQYFGPGTRLTVT.

This sequence joins TRBV7-2 and TRBJ1-2; tentative D call: TRBD1 (5 bases). This CDR3 region has 14 residues. Germline V gene sequence: CDR1 SGHTA, CDR2 FQGNSA. Trimming took off 3 bases at V and 4 bases at J, with 12 bases between the two ends. This CDR3 is CASSLDAGSYGYTF. CDR3 DNA: TGTGCCAGCAGCTTGGATGCAGGGAGCTATGGCTACACCTTC.

The rearrangement joins TRBV28 to TRBJ1-6; no firm D call. V lost 3 bases, J lost 0 bases, and 6 bases lay in between. Germline-derived CDR1 and CDR2 are MDHEN and SYDVKM. The CDR3 is made up of 15 amino acids. CDR3 sequence (DNA): TGTGCCAGCAGTTTGCTGGACTCCTATAATTCACCCCTCCACTTT. This gives the protein CASSLLDSYNSPLHF.

The rearrangement joins TRBV9 to TRBJ2-1; 9 positions match TRBD1. Unmatched junction bases numbered 12, after V lost 7 bases and J lost 4 bases. This CDR3 region has 16 residues. Germline V lookup: CDR1 SGDLS, CDR2 YYNGEE. The CDR3 sequence: CASGESRDRDYNEQFF. Here the CDR3 DNA reads TGTGCCAGCGGAGAAAGCCGGGACAGGGATTACAATGAGCAGTTCTTC.

The chain couples TRBV7-9 to TRBJ2-1, with 9 positions matching TRBD2. Looked up from germline, CDR1 is SEHNR and CDR2 is FQNEAQ (reference sequence). Trimming cost V 5 bases and J 3 bases; bases outside gene matches: 14. There are 18 residues in the CDR3. CDR3 residues: CASSGRGGAGGLYNEQFF. The CDR3 DNA reads TGTGCCAGCAGCGGCAGGGGTGGAGCGGGAGGACTCTACAATGAGCAGTTCTTC. Full variable domain (outside the CDR3, taken from reference TRBV7-9 and TRBJ2-1): DTGVSQNPRHKITKRGQNVTFRCDPISEHNRLYWYRQTLGQGPEFLTYFQNEAQLEKSRLLSDRFSAERPKGSFSTLEIQRTEQGDSAMYLCASSGRGGAGGLYNEQFFGPGTRLTVL.